The 30 T cell receptor beta chains below were found in one sample sequenced in a study of neurological immune-mediated disorders. TCRdb recomputed calls from the 5' RACE reads with MiXCR, one row per CDR3 protein. Found here are approximately 85,000 distinct CDR3 sequences, about 4.5% of them singletons; the top ten hold 4.5% to 6%. As to time point: longitudinal time-point 3. Material: PBMCs. The receptors were sampled from an older woman with multiple sclerosis.

This clonotype was counted at least ten times. This sequence joins TRBV7-2 and TRBJ2-5; 15 bases align to TRBD2. There are 19 residues in the CDR3. Losses at the gene ends were 1 base for V and 4 bases for J; bases not matched to a gene: 10. Germline V gene sequence: CDR1 SGHTA, CDR2 FQGNSA. The chain's CDR3 is CASSLERASGLAGGETQYF. In DNA, the CDR3 is TGTGCCAGCAGCTTAGAAAGAGCGTCGGGACTAGCGGGGGGAGAGACCCAGTACTTC.

This clonotype was seen repeatedly, ten times or more. The chain employs TRBV20-1 and TRBJ2-1, with D uncertain. In germline, CDR1 is DFQATT, CDR2 SNEGSKA (reference sequence). V was cut by 6 bases and J by 10 bases, with 10 bases left in between. This CDR3 is 10 amino acids long. This CDR3 reads CSAERDEQFF. CDR3 nucleotides: TGCAGTGCCGAGCGCGACGAGCAGTTCTTC.

Many counts were recorded for this clonotype. As DNA, the CDR3 is TGCGCCAGCAGCCAAGATCCTTCGTGGACTGAAGCTTTCTTT. Amino acid sequence: CASSQDPSWTEAFF. This chain joins TRBV4-1 and TRBJ1-1; D not certain. V lost 0 bases to trimming and J lost 5 bases, with 10 bases between them. Germline V CDR1 and CDR2: MGHRA, YSYEKL. This CDR3 has 14 amino acids.

This clonotype was seen at least ten times. V gene TRBV5-1 combines with J gene TRBJ1-2; the D gene is possibly TRBD1 (5 bases). Between the trimmed V and J ends, which lost 4 bases and 4 bases, there was a span of 20 bases. This CDR3 spans 16 amino acids. Per germline, CDR1 SGHRS and CDR2 YFSETQ. The CDR3 DNA follows: TGCGCCAGCAGCGGGACGACACCCGCAAAGTCCTATGGCTACACCTTC. Translating it yields CASSGTTPAKSYGYTF.

This clonotype occurred many times. The chain combines TRBV27 with TRBJ1-1; 8 bases match TRBD1. The germline CDR1 and CDR2 sequences are MNHEY and SMNVEV (reference sequence). Unmatched junction bases numbered 7, after V lost 0 bases and J lost 4 bases. This CDR3 spans 16 amino acids. CDR3 nucleotides: TGTGCCAGCAGTTTATCCTCAGGGGGCGGTTTCACTGAAGCTTTCTTT. Its translation is CASSLSSGGGFTEAFF.

The sample holds many counts of this clonotype. The V call is TRBV7-2, the J call TRBJ2-5; TRBD1 agrees at 8 bases. J gave up 5 bases and V 5 bases, and 13 bases lay outside the gene matches. This CDR3 contains 16 residues. Germline CDR1 is SGHTA and CDR2 is FQGNSA. The DNA for the CDR3 is TGTGCCAGCAGCCAAGGGACAGGTGCCATTGTTGAGACCCAGTACTTC. It translates to CASSQGTGAIVETQYF. The full variable domain, rest sourced from reference TRBV7-2 and TRBJ2-5, is GAGVSQSPSNKVTEKGKDVELRCDPISGHTALYWYRQSLGQGLEFLIYFQGNSAPDKSGLPSDRFSAERTGGSVSTLTIQRTQQEDSAVYLCASSQGTGAIVETQYFGPGTRLLVL.

This clonotype was picked up many times. This chain's CDR3 is CATSTAPGSGANVLTF. CDR3 in DNA: TGTGCCACCAGCACGGCTCCAGGCTCTGGGGCCAACGTCCTGACTTTC. The V gene is TRBV15, the J gene TRBJ2-6; D is unclear. V was cut by 4 bases and J by 0 bases, with 10 bases left in between. The CDR3 extends over 16 amino acids. CDR1 LNHNV and CDR2 YYDKDF come from the germline V gene (reference sequence).

This clonotype was picked up many times. The chain combines TRBV7-2 with TRBJ2-5; TRBD2 aligns across 12 bases. CDR3 length: 14 amino acids. Trimming removed 7 bases from V and 7 bases from J; junction bases left unmatched: 7. Germline CDR1 reads SGHTA; CDR2 reads FQGNSA. The CDR3 spells CASKPSSGGVTQYF. The CDR3 nucleotides read TGTGCCAGCAAACCCTCTAGCGGGGGGGTGACCCAGTACTTC.

This clonotype was counted many times. The chain joins TRBV7-9 to TRBJ2-7; D is unclear. CDR1 is SEHNR and CDR2 is FQNEAQ in the germline V gene (reference sequence). V was shortened by 1 base and J by 3 bases, with 7 bases between the two germline ends. This CDR3 has 13 amino acids. CDR3 DNA: TGTGCCAGCAGCTTAGGACAAGTCTACGAGCAGTACTTC. It yields the protein CASSLGQVYEQYF.

This clonotype was counted at least ten times. The J gene is TRBJ1-1, the V gene TRBV14, with 7 bases lining up with TRBD1. The CDR3 has 13 amino acids. Germline V CDR1 and CDR2: SGHDN, FVKESK. V shed 5 bases and J 4 bases; nucleotides not matched to a gene: 4. CDR3 nucleotides: TGTGCCAGCAGCTCCGACAGGGTCACTGAAGCTTTCTTT. Translating it yields CASSSDRVTEAFF.

Comments on this clonotype: A much larger clone differs by one base, so this may be a read error. This rearrangement joins TRBV10-1 to TRBJ2-2, with D perhaps being TRBD1 or TRBD2 (5 bases each). There are 14 residues in the CDR3. The V gene's germline CDR1 is WNHNN and CDR2 SYGVQD (reference sequence). Trimming shortened V by 6 bases and J by 4 bases, and 12 bases separated the two germline ends. The CDR3 DNA reads as TGCGCCAGCAGAGGGACGCCGGGCACCGGGGAGCTGTTTTTT. Amino acid sequence: CASRGTPGTGELFF.

This clonotype was recorded many times. The V and J genes are TRBV28 and TRBJ2-5, with 10 positions matching TRBD1. The germline V gene has CDR1 MDHEN and CDR2 SYDVKM. Trimming at V came to 4 bases and at J to 4 bases, leaving 15 bases not matched to a gene. The CDR3 totals 18 residues. The chain's CDR3 is CASSSTLTPGQGRETQYF. DNA for the CDR3: TGTGCCAGCAGTTCCACACTTACGCCGGGACAGGGGAGAGAGACCCAGTACTTC.

This clonotype was counted at least ten times. The rearrangement links TRBV20-1 to TRBJ2-1, with 11 bases matching TRBD1. From germline, CDR1 is DFQATT and CDR2 SNEGSKA (reference sequence). V shed 6 bases and J 9 bases; nucleotides not matched to a gene: 10. The CDR3 has 14 amino acids. The CDR3 loop is CSANGQGAHVEQFF. In DNA, the CDR3 is TGCAGTGCAAACGGACAGGGGGCGCATGTTGAGCAGTTCTTC.

In its sample, this clonotype was seen many times. V is TRBV24-1 and J is TRBJ1-2; D is ambiguous. The CDR3 contains 14 residues. Germline values: CDR1 KGHDR, CDR2 SFDVKD. V lost 4 bases to trimming and J lost 2 bases, with 10 bases between them. CDR3 coding DNA: TGTGCCACCAGTGACACCGGACGGAACTATGGCTACACCTTC. It is translated as CATSDTGRNYGYTF.

This clonotype was counted at least ten times. This chain links TRBV5-1 with TRBJ2-7; D unclear. V lost 4 bases and J lost 0, with 17 bases in between. Germline CDR1 and CDR2: SGHRS and YFSETQ. The CDR3 runs 16 residues. The DNA of the CDR3 is TGCGCCAGCAGCCCTAACGGCCGGGCCAGCTCCTACGAGCAGTACTTC. Protein product: CASSPNGRASSYEQYF. The full variable domain, in which reference TRBV5-1 and TRBJ2-7 provide the parts outside the CDR3, is KAGVTQTPRYLIKTRGQQVTLSCSPISGHRSVSWYQQTPGQGLQFLFEYFSETQRNKGNFPGRFSGRQFSNSRSEMNVSTLELGDSALYLCASSPNGRASSYEQYFGPGTRLTVT.

This clonotype was counted at least ten times. The J gene is TRBJ1-1, the V gene TRBV20-1; no definite D call. Germline values: CDR1 DFQATT, CDR2 SNEGSKA (reference sequence). Trimming pared 5 bases from V and 4 bases from J, leaving 11 bases between. This CDR3 has 12 amino acids. The CDR3 is CSAYRAVTEAFF. CDR3 coding DNA: TGCAGTGCTTACCGGGCCGTCACTGAAGCTTTCTTT.

This clonotype has a count of ten or more. The gene calls are TRBV14 and TRBJ2-2; TRBD2 might be the D (5 bases). CDR1 is SGHDN, CDR2 FVKESK, per germline. Trimming took 3 bases from V and 5 from J, leaving 7 bases between them. This CDR3 is built from 13 residues. CDR3 DNA sequence: TGTGCCAGCAGCCACACGGGGACCGGGGAGCTGTTTTTT. It translates to CASSHTGTGELFF.

In this sample, this clonotype turned up many times. The chain is built from TRBV12-3 or TRBV12-4 and TRBJ2-5; TRBD1 aligns across 10 bases. CDR3 length equals 15 residues. V lost 7 bases and J lost 1; bases outside the gene matches: 6. Here the CDR3 reads CASTWGTGVQETQYF. CDR3 DNA: TGTGCCAGCACCTGGGGGACAGGGGTCCAAGAGACCCAGTACTTC.

This clonotype was picked up many times. This chain connects TRBV28 to TRBJ2-5; D is possibly TRBD2 (6 bases). V shed 1 base and J shed 2 bases, with 11 bases lying between them. The CDR3 is 15 amino acids. Germline V gene sequence: CDR1 MDHEN, CDR2 SYDVKM. DNA of the CDR3: TGTGCCAGCAGTTTATCGGCGGGACCTCAAGAGACCCAGTACTTC. Residues: CASSLSAGPQETQYF.

The table lists this clonotype with many counts. The DNA for the CDR3 is TGTGCCTCCAAGCCCCCCAGGGGCGAATGGTACAATGAGCAGTTCTTC. It codes for CASKPPRGEWYNEQFF. The chain employs TRBV12-3 or TRBV12-4 and TRBJ2-1; D might be TRBD1 (6 bases). This CDR3 spans 16 amino acids. Deletions cut 11 bases from V and 4 bases from J, with 24 bases between.

This clonotype was observed at least ten times. The chain uses TRBV6-5 and TRBJ2-3; a possible D gene is TRBD1 (5 bases). CDR3 length: 13 amino acids. The germline V gene has CDR1 MNHEY and CDR2 SVGAGI. V was pared by 5 bases and J by 1 base, with 7 bases between. The CDR3 protein is CASSDRRTDTQYF. DNA of the CDR3: TGTGCCAGCAGTGACAGACGCACAGATACGCAGTATTTT.

This clonotype was seen repeatedly, ten times or more. The chain combines TRBV5-1 with TRBJ2-7; possibly TRBD2 for D (6 bases). The CDR3 sequence is 12 residues long. Germline V CDR1 and CDR2: SGHRS, YFSETQ. With 4 bases removed from V and 4 bases from J, the gap between germline ends came to 9 bases. The CDR3 sequence is CASSGAGYEQYF. The CDR3 nucleotides read TGCGCCAGCAGCGGGGCGGGGTACGAGCAGTACTTC.

Ten or more counts support this clonotype. The chain couples TRBV28 to TRBJ2-5; TRBD1 agrees at 9 bases. This CDR3 region has 17 residues. Germline loops: CDR1 MDHEN, CDR2 SYDVKM. J lost 9 bases, V lost 6 bases, and 20 bases had no gene match. The CDR3 bases are TGTGCCAGCAGCCGAAATCGACCGGGACAGGGCCCTTTGGCCCAGTACTTC. This translates into CASSRNRPGQGPLAQYF.

Notes on this clonotype: At one end, the junction sequence differs from germline, possibly due to a read error. The chain combines TRBV7-8 with TRBJ1-4; D is uncertain. The V gene's germline CDR1 is SGHVS and CDR2 FQNEAQ. CDR3 length equals 13 residues. CDR3 DNA: TGTGCCAGCAGCTTAGTTGAAGCTGAAAAAATGTTTTTT. Translating gives CASSLVEAEKMFF. Based on the CDR3 plus reference TRBV7-8 and TRBJ1-4, the full variable domain is GAGVSQSPRYKVAKRGQDVALRCDPISGHVSLFWYQQALGQGPEFLTYFQNEAQLDKSGLPSDRFFAERPEGSVSTLKIQRTQQEDSAVYLCASSLVEAEKMFFGSGTQLSVL.

In this sample, this clonotype turned up many times. The chain employs TRBV5-1 and TRBJ1-1; 8 nucleotides match TRBD1. CDR3 length equals 14 residues. Losses at the gene ends were 4 bases for V and 6 bases for J; bases not matched to a gene: 8. Germline V lookup: CDR1 SGHRS, CDR2 YFSETQ. The CDR3 here is CASSAGQGRPEAFF. The CDR3 region has the DNA TGCGCCAGCAGCGCCGGACAGGGTCGTCCTGAAGCTTTCTTT.

There are many counts of this clonotype. The chain links TRBV7-8 to TRBJ1-1, with D perhaps TRBD1 (5 bases). The CDR3 extends over 14 amino acids. V was pared by 3 bases and J by 1 base, with 9 bases between. The germline CDR1 and CDR2 sequences are SGHVS and FQNEAQ. The CDR3 bases are TGTGCCAGCAGCTTCGGGACGGCGAACACTGAAGCTTTCTTT. Translating it yields CASSFGTANTEAFF.

This clonotype was recorded many times. The rearrangement joins TRBV3-1 to TRBJ2-7, with D unclear. V shed 5 bases and J shed 4 bases, with 6 bases lying between them. CDR1 is LGHDT, CDR2 YNNKEL, per germline (reference sequence). The CDR3 totals 11 residues. CDR3 sequence reads: CASSDVYEQYF. CDR3 sequence (DNA): TGTGCCAGCAGCGACGTATACGAGCAGTACTTC.

This clonotype was counted many times. The chain combines TRBV5-1 with TRBJ2-5, with TRBD1 identical over 7 bases. This CDR3 comprises 14 residues. The J segment lost 3 bases and the V segment lost 0 bases, leaving 2 bases of the junction unmatched. Germline assignment: CDR1 SGHRS and CDR2 YFSETQ. CDR3 residues: CASSLADREETQYF. In DNA, the CDR3 is TGCGCCAGCAGCTTGGCCGACAGGGAAGAGACCCAGTACTTC.

This clonotype was seen repeatedly, ten times or more. The gene calls are TRBV7-6 and TRBJ1-1; TRBD1 agrees at 10 bases. The CDR3 runs 15 residues. Trimming took 4 bases from V and 0 from J; bases not matched to a gene: 2. Germline assignment: CDR1 SGHVS and CDR2 FNYEAQ. CDR3 in amino acids: CASSSGTGVNTEAFF. DNA for the CDR3: TGTGCCAGCAGCTCCGGGACAGGGGTGAACACTGAAGCTTTCTTT.

This clonotype was seen many times. V is TRBV6-2 or TRBV6-3 and J is TRBJ1-1; D is unclear. CDR3 length equals 14 residues. CDR1 MNHEY and CDR2 SVGEGT come from the germline V gene. The ends were cut back, 0 bases at V and 3 bases at J, with 8 bases in the middle. CDR3 amino acids: CASSYSFGDTEAFF. The DNA for the CDR3 is TGTGCCAGCAGTTACTCGTTTGGGGACACTGAAGCTTTCTTT.